The following is a TCR beta chain sequence with its context. The antigen remains undetermined. A multiplex PCR was run with 60 Vbeta primers and 13 Jbeta primers. Method: immunoSEQ multiplex PCR; TCRdb's copy keeps in-frame clones and lacks some. The repertoire holds 74,000 or so clones, with around 76% as singletons. This entry comes from a study of cytomegalovirus exposure and HLA in healthy donors. The study's findings and limits: HLA allele associations emerged for roughly 16,000 TCR beta sequences in a later analysis, at 0.05 false discovery rate.

The CDR3 totals 16 residues. Unmatched junction bases numbered 16, after V lost 4 bases and J lost 7 bases. Germline loops: CDR1 SGHVS, CDR2 FQNEAQ. The genes are TRBV7-8 and TRBJ2-7; 7 bases align to TRBD2. Sequencing was done on a sample of PBMCs. The sequence derives from a male donor in good health and CMV-seropositive. This CDR3 reads CASSSERLASIGEQYF. CDR3 sequence (DNA): TGTGCCAGCAGCTCGGAGCGACTAGCCAGTATCGGGGAGCAGTACTTC.